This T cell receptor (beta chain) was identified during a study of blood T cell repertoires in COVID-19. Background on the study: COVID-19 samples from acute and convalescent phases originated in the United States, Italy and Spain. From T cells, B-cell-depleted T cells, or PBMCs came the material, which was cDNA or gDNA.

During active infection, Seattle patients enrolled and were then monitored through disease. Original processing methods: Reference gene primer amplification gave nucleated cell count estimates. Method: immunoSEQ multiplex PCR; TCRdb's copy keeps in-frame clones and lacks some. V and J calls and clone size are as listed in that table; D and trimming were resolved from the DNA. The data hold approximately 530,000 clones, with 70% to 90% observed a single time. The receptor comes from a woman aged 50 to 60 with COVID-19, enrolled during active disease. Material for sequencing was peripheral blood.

The CDR3 spells CASSWDRAMNTEAFF. The CDR3 DNA sequence: TGTGCCAGCAGTTGGGACAGGGCGATGAACACTGAAGCTTTCTTT. This rearrangement joins TRBV27 to TRBJ1-1, with 9 bases aligning to TRBD1. With V trimmed by 4 bases and J by 0 bases, 3 bases remained unmatched. Germline values: CDR1 MNHEY, CDR2 SMNVEV (reference sequence). CDR3 size: 15 residues.